This TCR beta chain was obtained from a study of cytomegalovirus exposure and HLA in healthy donors. The CDR3 consists of 13 residues. Germline CDR1 SEHNR, CDR2 FQNEAQ (reference sequence). The PCR made use of 60 Vbeta and 13 Jbeta primers. Authors' processing steps: In a later analysis, of roughly 73 million unique beta chains, around 9.9 million appeared in at least two donors. Assay: immunoSEQ multiplex PCR; the TCRdb copy retains only in-frame clones and omits some. That table gives V, J and clone size, and the DNA gave D and trimming. The sample yields 150,000 to 200,000 clones, roughly 70% seen once. Points from the study as a whole: As a later analysis revealed, most CMV-associated TCR beta chains appeared HLA-restricted. Some public TCRs appeared in many individuals, while most sequences were rare.

Note on this clone: The target antigen is unknown. Its ends do not fully match the called genes, so a read error is possible.

The origin of this receptor is a man aged 25 to 45 in good health and CMV-seropositive. Sequencing input: PBMCs. The chain links TRBV7-9 to TRBJ1-2, with no clear D. The CDR3 reads CASSLDVNYSYTF. DNA of the CDR3: TGTGCCAGCAGCCTCGACGTAAACTATAGCTACACCTTC. Full variable domain (remainder filled in from reference TRBV7-9 and TRBJ1-2): DTGVSQNPRHKITKRGQNVTFRCDPISEHNRLYWYRQTLGQGPEFLTYFQNEAQLEKSRLLSDRFSAERPKGSFSTLEIQRTEQGDSAMYLCASSLDVNYSYTFGSGTRLTVV.